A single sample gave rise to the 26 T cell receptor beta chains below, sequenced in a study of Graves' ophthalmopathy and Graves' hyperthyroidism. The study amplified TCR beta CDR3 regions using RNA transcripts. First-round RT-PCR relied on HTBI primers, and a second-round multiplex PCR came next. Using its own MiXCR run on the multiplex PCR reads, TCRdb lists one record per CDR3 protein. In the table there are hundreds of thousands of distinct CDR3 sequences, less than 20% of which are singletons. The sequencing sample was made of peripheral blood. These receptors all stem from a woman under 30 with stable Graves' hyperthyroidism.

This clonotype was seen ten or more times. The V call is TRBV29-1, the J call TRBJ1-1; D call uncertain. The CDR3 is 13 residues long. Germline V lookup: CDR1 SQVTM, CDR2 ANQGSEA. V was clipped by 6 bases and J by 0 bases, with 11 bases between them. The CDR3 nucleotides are TGCAGCGTCCGGAAGTCTATGAACACTGAAGCTTTCTTT. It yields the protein CSVRKSMNTEAFF.

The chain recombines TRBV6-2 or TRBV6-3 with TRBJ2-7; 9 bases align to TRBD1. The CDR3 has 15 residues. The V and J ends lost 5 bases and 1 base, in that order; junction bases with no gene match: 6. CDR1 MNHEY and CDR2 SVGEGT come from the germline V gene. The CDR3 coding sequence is TGTGCCAGCAGTGGGACAGGGCCCACTTCCTACGAGCAGTACTTC. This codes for CASSGTGPTSYEQYF.

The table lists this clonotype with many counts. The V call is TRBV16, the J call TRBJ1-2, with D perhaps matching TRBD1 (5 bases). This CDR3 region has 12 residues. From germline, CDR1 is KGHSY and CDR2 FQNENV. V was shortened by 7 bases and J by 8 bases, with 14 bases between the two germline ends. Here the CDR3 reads CASTGIGYGYTF. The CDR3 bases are TGTGCCAGCACAGGGATCGGGTACGGCTACACCTTC.

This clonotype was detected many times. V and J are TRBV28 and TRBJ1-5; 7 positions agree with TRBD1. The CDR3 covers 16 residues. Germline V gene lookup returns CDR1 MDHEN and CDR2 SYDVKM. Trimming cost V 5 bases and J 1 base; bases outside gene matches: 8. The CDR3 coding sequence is TGTGCCAGCAGTGTGACGCAGGGGGTAAGCAATCAGCCCCAGCATTTT. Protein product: CASSVTQGVSNQPQHF.

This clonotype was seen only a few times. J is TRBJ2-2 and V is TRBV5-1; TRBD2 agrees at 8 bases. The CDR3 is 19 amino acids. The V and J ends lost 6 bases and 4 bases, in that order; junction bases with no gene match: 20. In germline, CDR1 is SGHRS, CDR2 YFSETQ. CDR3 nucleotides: TGCGCCAGCATAGGGTATAGATCCAGCGGGGGAACACTCACCGGGGAGCTGTTTTTT. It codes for CASIGYRSSGGTLTGELFF.

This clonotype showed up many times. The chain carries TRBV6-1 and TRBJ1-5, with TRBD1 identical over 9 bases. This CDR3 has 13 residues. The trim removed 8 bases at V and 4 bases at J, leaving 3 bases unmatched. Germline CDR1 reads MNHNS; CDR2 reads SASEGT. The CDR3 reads CASFDRGNQPQHF. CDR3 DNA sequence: TGTGCCAGCTTCGACAGGGGGAATCAGCCCCAGCATTTT.

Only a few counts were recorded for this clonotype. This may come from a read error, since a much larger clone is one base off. As DNA, the CDR3 is TGCAGTGCCAGACAGTCCTCCTACGGGCAGTACTTC. Translated: CSARQSSYGQYF. The genes are TRBV20-1 and TRBJ2-7, with D possibly TRBD1 on 5 matching bases. The germline V gene has CDR1 DFQATT and CDR2 SNEGSKA (reference sequence). This CDR3 spans 12 amino acids.

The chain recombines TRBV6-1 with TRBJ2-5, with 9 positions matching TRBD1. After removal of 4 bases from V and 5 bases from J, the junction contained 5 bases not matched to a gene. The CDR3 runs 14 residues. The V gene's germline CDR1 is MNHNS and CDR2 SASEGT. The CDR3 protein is CASSGAGTGETQYF. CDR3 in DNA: TGTGCCAGCAGTGGAGCCGGGACAGGGGAGACCCAGTACTTC.

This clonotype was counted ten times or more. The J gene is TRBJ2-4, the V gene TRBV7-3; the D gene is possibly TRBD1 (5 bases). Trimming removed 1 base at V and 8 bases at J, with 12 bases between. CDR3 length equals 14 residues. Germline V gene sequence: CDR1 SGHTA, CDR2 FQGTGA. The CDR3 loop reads CASSLMGLGDIQYF. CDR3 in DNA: TGTGCCAGCAGCTTAATGGGGCTGGGTGACATTCAGTACTTC.

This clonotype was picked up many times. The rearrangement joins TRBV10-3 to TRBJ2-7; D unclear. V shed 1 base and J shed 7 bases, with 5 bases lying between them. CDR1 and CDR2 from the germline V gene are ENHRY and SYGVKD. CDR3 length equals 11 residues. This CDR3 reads CAISEFGEQYF. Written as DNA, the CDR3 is TGTGCCATCAGTGAGTTTGGGGAGCAGTACTTC.

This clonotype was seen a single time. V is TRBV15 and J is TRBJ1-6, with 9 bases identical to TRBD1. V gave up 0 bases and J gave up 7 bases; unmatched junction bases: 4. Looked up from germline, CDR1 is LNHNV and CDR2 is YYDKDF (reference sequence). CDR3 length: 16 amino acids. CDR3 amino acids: CATSRDVGTGNSPLHF. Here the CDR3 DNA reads TGTGCCACCAGCAGAGATGTCGGGACAGGGAATTCACCCCTCCACTTT.

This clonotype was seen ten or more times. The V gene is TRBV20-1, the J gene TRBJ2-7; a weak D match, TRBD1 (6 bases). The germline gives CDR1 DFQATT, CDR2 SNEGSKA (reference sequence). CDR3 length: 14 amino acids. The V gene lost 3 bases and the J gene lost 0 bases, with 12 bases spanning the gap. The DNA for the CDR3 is TGCAGTGCTAGGACAGGAGACAGCTCCTACGAGCAGTACTTC. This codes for CSARTGDSSYEQYF.

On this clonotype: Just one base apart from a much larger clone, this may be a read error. CDR3 sequence (DNA): TGTGCCAGCAGTTCACCAGGGGATGGCTACACCTTC. It yields the protein CASSSPGDGYTF. The rearrangement links TRBV28 to TRBJ1-2; tentative D call: TRBD1 (6 bases). Deletions cut 4 bases from V and 6 bases from J, with 9 bases between. Looked up from germline, CDR1 is MDHEN and CDR2 is SYDVKM. CDR3 length: 12 amino acids.

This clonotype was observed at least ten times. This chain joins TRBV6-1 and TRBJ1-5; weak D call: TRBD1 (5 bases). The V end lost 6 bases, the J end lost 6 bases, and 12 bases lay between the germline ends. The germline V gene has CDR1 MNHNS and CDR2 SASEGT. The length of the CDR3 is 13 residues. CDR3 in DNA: TGTGCCAGCAGGGGGGGTTCGGGTCAGCCCCAGCATTTT. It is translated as CASRGGSGQPQHF.

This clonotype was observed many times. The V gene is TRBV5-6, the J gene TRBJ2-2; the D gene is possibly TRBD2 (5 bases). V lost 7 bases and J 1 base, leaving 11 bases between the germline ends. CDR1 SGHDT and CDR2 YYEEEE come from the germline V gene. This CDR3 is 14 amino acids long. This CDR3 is CASQRRMNTGELFF. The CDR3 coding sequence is TGTGCCAGCCAGCGGCGTATGAACACCGGGGAGCTGTTTTTT.

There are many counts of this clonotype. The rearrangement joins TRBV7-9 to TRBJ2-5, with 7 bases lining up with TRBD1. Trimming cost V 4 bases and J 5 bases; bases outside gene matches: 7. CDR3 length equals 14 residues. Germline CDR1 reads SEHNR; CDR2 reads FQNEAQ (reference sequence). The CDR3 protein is CASSSDRTRETQYF. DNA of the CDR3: TGTGCCAGCAGCTCGGACAGGACCAGGGAGACCCAGTACTTC.

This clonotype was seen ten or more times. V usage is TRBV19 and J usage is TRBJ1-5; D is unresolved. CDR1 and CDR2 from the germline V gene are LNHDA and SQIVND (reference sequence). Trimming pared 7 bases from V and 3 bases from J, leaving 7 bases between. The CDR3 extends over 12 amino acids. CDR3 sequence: CASNNYNQPQHF. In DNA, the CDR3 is TGTGCCAGTAACAACTACAATCAGCCCCAGCATTTT.

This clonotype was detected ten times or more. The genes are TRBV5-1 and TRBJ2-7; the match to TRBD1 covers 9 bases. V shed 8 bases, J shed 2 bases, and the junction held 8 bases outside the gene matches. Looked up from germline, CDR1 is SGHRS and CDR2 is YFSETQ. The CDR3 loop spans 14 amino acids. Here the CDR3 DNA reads TGCGCCAGAGCGACCGGGACAGGGACCTACGAGCAGTACTTC. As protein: CARATGTGTYEQYF.

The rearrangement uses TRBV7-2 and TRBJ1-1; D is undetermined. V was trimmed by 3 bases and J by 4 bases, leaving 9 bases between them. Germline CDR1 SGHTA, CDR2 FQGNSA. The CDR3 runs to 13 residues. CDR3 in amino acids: CASSFSESTEAFF. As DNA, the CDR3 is TGTGCCAGCAGCTTTAGTGAGTCCACTGAAGCTTTCTTT.

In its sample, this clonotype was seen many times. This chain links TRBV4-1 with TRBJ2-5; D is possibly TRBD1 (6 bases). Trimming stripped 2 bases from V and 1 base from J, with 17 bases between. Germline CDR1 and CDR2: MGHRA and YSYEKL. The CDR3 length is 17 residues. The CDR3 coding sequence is TGCGCCAGCAGCCAACATTCCTTACAGGGCTCCCAAGAGACCCAGTACTTC. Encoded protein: CASSQHSLQGSQETQYF.

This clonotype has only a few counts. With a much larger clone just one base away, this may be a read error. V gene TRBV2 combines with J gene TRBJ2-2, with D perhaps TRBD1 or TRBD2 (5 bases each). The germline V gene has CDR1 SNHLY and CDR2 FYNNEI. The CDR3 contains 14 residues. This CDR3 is CASRQSGAARELCF. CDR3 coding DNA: TGTGCCAGCAGGCAGTCCGGGGCCGCCAGGGAGCTGTGTTTT.

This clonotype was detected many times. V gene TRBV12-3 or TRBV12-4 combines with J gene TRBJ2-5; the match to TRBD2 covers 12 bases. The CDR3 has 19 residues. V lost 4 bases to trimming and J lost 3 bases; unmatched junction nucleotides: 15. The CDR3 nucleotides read TGTGCCAGCAGTTCCCCCGCCAGACTAGCGGGGGCCCCCGAAGAGACCCAGTACTTC. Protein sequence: CASSSPARLAGAPEETQYF.

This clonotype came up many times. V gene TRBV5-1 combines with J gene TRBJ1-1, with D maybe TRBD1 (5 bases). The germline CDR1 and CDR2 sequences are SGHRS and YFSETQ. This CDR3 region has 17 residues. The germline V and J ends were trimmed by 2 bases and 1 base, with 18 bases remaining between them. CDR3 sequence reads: CASSFRTREAGNTEAFF. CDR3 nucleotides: TGCGCCAGCAGCTTCAGGACACGGGAGGCAGGGAACACTGAAGCTTTCTTT.

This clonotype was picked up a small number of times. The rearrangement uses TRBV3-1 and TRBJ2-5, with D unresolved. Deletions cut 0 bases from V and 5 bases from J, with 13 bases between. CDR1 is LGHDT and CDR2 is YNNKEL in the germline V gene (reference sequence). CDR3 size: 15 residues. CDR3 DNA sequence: TGTGCCAGCAGCCAAGAACCCCGATGGTGGGAGACCCAGTACTTC. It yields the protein CASSQEPRWWETQYF.

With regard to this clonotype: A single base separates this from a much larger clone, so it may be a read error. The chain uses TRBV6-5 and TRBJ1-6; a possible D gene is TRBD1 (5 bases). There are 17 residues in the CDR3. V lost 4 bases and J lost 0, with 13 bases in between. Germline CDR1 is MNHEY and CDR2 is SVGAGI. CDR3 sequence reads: CASSFLQAGSYNSPLHF. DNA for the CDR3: TGTGCCAGCAGTTTCCTACAGGCCGGCTCCTATAATTCACCCCTCCACTTT.

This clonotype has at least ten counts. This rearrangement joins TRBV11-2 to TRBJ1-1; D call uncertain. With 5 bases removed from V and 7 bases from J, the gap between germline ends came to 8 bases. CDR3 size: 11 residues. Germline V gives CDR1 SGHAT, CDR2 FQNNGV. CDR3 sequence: CASSPLVEAFF. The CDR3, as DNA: TGTGCCAGCAGCCCCCTAGTTGAAGCTTTCTTT. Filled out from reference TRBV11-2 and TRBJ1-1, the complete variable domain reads EAGVAQSPRYKIIEKRQSVAFWCNPISGHATLYWYQQILGQGPKLLIQFQNNGVVDDSQLPKDRFSAERLKGVDSTLKIQPAKLEDSAVYLCASSPLVEAFFGQGTRLTVV.